The 4 T cell receptor beta chains reported below all come from one sample, sequenced in a study of PD-1 blockade in classical Hodgkin lymphoma. The method was immunoSEQ multiplex PCR; TCRdb's version includes in-frame clones alone and lacks a portion of them. Of fewer than 100,000 clones in the sample, about 93% were seen once. Time point described: cycle 4 day 1 (C4D1), after 6 weeks of nivolumab. Every patient experienced relapse after autologous stem cell transplantation, and brentuximab vedotin exposure varied. The source material was peripheral blood mononuclear cells (PBMCs), sampled before the fourth cycle of nivolumab. The receptor set was obtained from a human donor with classical Hodgkin lymphoma.

The rearrangement links TRBV6-5 to TRBJ1-5; no definite D call. The V and J ends lost 10 bases and 0 bases respectively, with 13 bases between them. The CDR3 loop spans 14 amino acids. Germline CDR1 is MNHEY and CDR2 is SVGAGI. The chain's CDR3 is CATSRSHSNQPQHF. The CDR3 DNA is TGTGCCACCTCTCGGAGTCATAGCAATCAGCCCCAGCATTTT.

The V and J genes are TRBV18 and TRBJ2-7; no clear D. The CDR3 spans 15 residues. Trimming pared 4 bases from V and 5 bases from J, leaving 18 bases between. Per germline, CDR1 KGHSH and CDR2 LQKENI. This CDR3 is CASSRYLPTSDEQYF. The CDR3 DNA is TGTGCCAGCTCACGCTACCTCCCCACGTCCGACGAGCAGTACTTC.

The gene calls are TRBV9 and TRBJ1-3; weak D call: TRBD1 (5 bases). Germline loops: CDR1 SGDLS, CDR2 YYNGEE. The V end lost 3 bases, the J end lost 1 base, and 11 bases lay between the germline ends. This CDR3 is 15 amino acids long. CDR3 sequence: CASSDRGGSGNTIYF. CDR3 sequence (DNA): TGTGCCAGCAGCGACCGGGGGGGATCTGGAAACACCATATATTTT.

V is TRBV9 and J is TRBJ2-1; 9 bases fit TRBD2. The CDR3 covers 18 residues. V trimming: 3 bases; J trimming: 5 bases; junction bases outside the gene matches: 15. Germline V gives CDR1 SGDLS, CDR2 YYNGEE. The DNA for the CDR3 is TGTGCCAGCAGCGCCAGACTATTGGTAGCGGGAGAGGACAATGAGCAGTTCTTC. As protein: CASSARLLVAGEDNEQFF.